This T cell receptor (beta chain) was identified during a study of blood T cell repertoires in COVID-19. On the study more broadly: Specimens from acute and convalescent COVID-19 originated in the United States, Italy and Spain. PBMCs, B-cell-depleted T cells, or T cells were the source of the cDNA or gDNA that made up the material.

As handled by the study authors: For nucleated cells, counts were estimated from reference gene primer amplification. Clones were read by immunoSEQ multiplex PCR, and TCRdb kept only the in-frame ones, dropping some. The V and J calls and clone size are taken from that table; D and trimming were inferred from the DNA. The sample has about 260,000 clones, around 87% seen once; the top ten hold 2.3%. With V trimmed by 6 bases and J by 3 bases, 9 bases remained unmatched. CDR1 is SGHRS and CDR2 is YFSETQ in the germline V gene. The CDR3 totals 15 residues. The sequence came from a woman aged 45-60 years with acute or convalescent COVID-19. The specimen sequenced was peripheral blood. The rearrangement joins TRBV5-1 to TRBJ2-1, with 7 bases that match TRBD2. The CDR3 nucleotides read TGCGCCAGCAAGTTGGCGGGAGATGACTACAATGAGCAGTTCTTC. Its protein is CASKLAGDDYNEQFF.